Listed below are T cell receptor beta chains from one sample, sequenced in a study of B cell selection in AIRE deficiency. Measured with immunoSEQ multiplex PCR; TCRdb has only the in-frame clones, and not every one. The sample contains about 27,000 clones, 95% to 96% of which appear only once. Sequencing was carried out using CD4+CD127+ conventional T cells sorted from PBMCs. The origin of the receptors is a human donor in good health. CDR3s include the opening cysteine and the closing phenylalanine or tryptophan. The order of the fields is D gene, V gene, clone size, J gene, CDR3 DNA, CDR3 protein. The D gene is left open where the match is weak. The size entry is marked missing in some rows and otherwise reads once, few, many or a size class.

TRBD2	TRBV2	NA	TRBJ2-1	TGTGCCAGCAGCCAGACTAGCTCCAATGAGCAGTTCTTC	CASSQTSSNEQFF
TRBD1	TRBV14	NA	TRBJ1-2	TGTGCCAGCAGCCCAGGACAGGACCATGGCTACACCTTC	CASSPGQDHGYTF
TRBD1	TRBV7-2	once	TRBJ1-1	TGTGCCAGCAGCGCCACCGGGACAGGGCTATGGGGAGCTTTCTTT	CASSATGTGLWGAFF
NA	TRBV12-5	once	TRBJ1-1	TGTGCTAGTGGATATCTTCCGGGGGACACTGAAGCTTTCTTT	CASGYLPGDTEAFF
NA	TRBV18	NA	TRBJ2-5	TGTGCCAGCTCCCCCGGGGCGGCAGAGACCCAGTACTTC	CASSPGAAETQYF
NA	TRBV7-9	few	TRBJ2-5	TGTGCCAGCAGCTTAGATGAGGAGACCCAGTACTTC	CASSLDEETQYF
NA	TRBV2	NA	TRBJ1-1	TGTGCCAGCAGTAAACATGGGAACACTGAAGCTTTCTTT	CASSKHGNTEAFF
NA	TRBV5-4	NA	TRBJ2-1	TGTGCCAGCAGCTCCCGACTAGGGGTTGGCAATGAGCAGTTCTTC	CASSSRLGVGNEQFF
TRBD1	TRBV14	NA	TRBJ2-5	TGTGCCAGCAGCCCCCTTTACAGGGGCTCAAGGACCCAGTACTTC	CASSPLYRGSRTQYF
NA	TRBV5-4	NA	TRBJ2-5	TGTGCCAGCAGCTTGGCCCAGGGGATCCAAGAGACCCAGTACTTC	CASSLAQGIQETQYF
TRBD1	TRBV6-6	NA	TRBJ2-3	TGTGCCAGCAGACAAGGACAGGGGACTTTCACAGATACGCAGTATTTT	CASRQGQGTFTDTQYF
NA	TRBV30	NA	TRBJ2-4	TGTGCCTGGAGCCTAAAGCGGAACCGGGGGCCAGTCGGGGAGAGAAACATTCAGTACTTC	CAWSLKRNRGPVGERNIQYF
NA	TRBV21-1	NA	TRBJ1-3	TGTGCCAGCAGCTCCGTGGGAAACACCATATATTTT	CASSSVGNTIYF
NA	TRBV5-1	once	TRBJ2-1	TGCGCCAGCAGCTTACTGAATGAGCAGTTCTTC	CASSLLNEQFF
TRBD1	TRBV27	NA	TRBJ2-5	TGTGCCAGCAGTCACTGGGACAGGGGCCAAGAGACCCAGTACTTC	CASSHWDRGQETQYF
TRBD1	TRBV2	once	TRBJ1-5	TGTGCCAGCAGTTTACAGGGGGGCAATCAGCCCCAGCATTTT	CASSLQGGNQPQHF
NA	TRBV15	NA	TRBJ2-7	TGTGCCACCAGTCCACAGCCTTTCTACGAGCAGTACTTC	CATSPQPFYEQYF
TRBD2	TRBV7-7	NA	TRBJ2-3	TGTGCTAGCAGCGAAGGACTAGCGGGAAACACAGATACGCAGTATTTT	CASSEGLAGNTDTQYF
NA	TRBV6-6	NA	TRBJ1-2	TGTGCCAGCAGTTACGCAGGGTGGGACCCCAAAGGCTACACCTTC	CASSYAGWDPKGYTF
TRBD1	TRBV30	NA	TRBJ2-1	TGTGCCTGGTGCGAGGGACAGGGGGCTTGGGAGCAGTTCTTC	CAWCEGQGAWEQFF
TRBD2	TRBV19	NA	TRBJ2-2	TGTGCCAGTATCCTGGGGACTAGCGTTAACACCGGGGAGCTGTTTTTT	CASILGTSVNTGELFF
NA	TRBV19	NA	TRBJ1-1	TGTGCCAGTAGTACCACCCGGAACACTGAAGCTTTCTTT	CASSTTRNTEAFF
TRBD2	TRBV7-8	NA	TRBJ2-6	TGTGCCAGCAGCTTAGGGGGACTAGACTTCGCTGGGGCCAACGTCCTGACTTTC	CASSLGGLDFAGANVLTF
NA	TRBV29-1	NA	TRBJ1-1	TGCAGCGTTGGACGGATAACGAACACTGAAGCTTTCTTT	CSVGRITNTEAFF
NA	TRBV19	NA	TRBJ2-2	TGTGCCAGTAGTTCTAGCCGGGAGAGCACCGGGGAGCTGTTTTTT	CASSSSRESTGELFF
TRBD1	TRBV6-5	NA	TRBJ1-1	TGTGCCAGCAAAAAAGAACAGGGGTACACTGAAGCTTTCTTT	CASKKEQGYTEAFF
NA	TRBV7-9	NA	TRBJ1-5	TGTGCCAGCAGCTTAGGGGCCAATCAGCCCCAGCATTTT	CASSLGANQPQHF
NA	TRBV6-9	once	TRBJ2-7	TGTGCCAGCAGTTCCGGGTCATTCTCCTACGAGCAGTACTTC	CASSSGSFSYEQYF
NA	TRBV28	NA	TRBJ2-4	TGTGCCAGCAGGCCGCCTAGCAAGGGGAACATTCAGTACTTC	CASRPPSKGNIQYF
TRBD1	TRBV6-6	NA	TRBJ1-3	TGTGCCAGCAGTTACCAACAGGGGATCTCTGGAAACACCATATATTTT	CASSYQQGISGNTIYF
TRBD1	TRBV10-3	NA	TRBJ2-3	TGTGCCATCAAGGGGGCCGGACAGGGGATTACGGATACGCAGTATTTT	CAIKGAGQGITDTQYF
NA	TRBV6-6	NA	TRBJ1-1	TGTGCCAGCAGTTACCCTATGGACGGAGGCGAAGCTTTCTTT	CASSYPMDGGEAFF
NA	TRBV29-1	NA	TRBJ2-7	TGCAGCGGGTTGGGGGAATCGTACGAGCAGTACTTC	CSGLGESYEQYF
TRBD2	TRBV30	NA	TRBJ2-3	TGTGCCTGGGAGTCGGGACTAGGCTTAAATACGCAGTATTTT	CAWESGLGLNTQYF
NA	TRBV5-1	NA	TRBJ2-5	TGCGCCAGCAGCTTGGTGCCGGGACGGGATGGGGAGACCCAGTACTTC	CASSLVPGRDGETQYF
TRBD1	TRBV2	once	TRBJ1-1	TGTGCCAGCAGTGGGGGACAGGGGGTGATGAACACTGAAGCTTTCTTT	CASSGGQGVMNTEAFF
TRBD1	TRBV5-1	NA	TRBJ1-3	TGCGCCAGCAGCTCAGGGGGCGCCGGAAACACCATATATTTT	CASSSGGAGNTIYF
TRBD1	TRBV2	NA	TRBJ2-5	TGTGCCAGCCTTAGACAGGGGGAGACCCAGTACTTC	CASLRQGETQYF
NA	TRBV30	NA	TRBJ1-4	TGTGCCTGGAGTGTACGGAGGGGCCGCGCGGGGGAAAAACTGTTTTTT	CAWSVRRGRAGEKLFF
TRBD2	TRBV25-1	NA	TRBJ2-5	TGTGCCAGCAGTGACCCACTACTAGCGGGGGGCGTGGAGACCCAGTACTTC	CASSDPLLAGGVETQYF
TRBD1	TRBV9	NA	TRBJ1-1	TGTGCCAGCAGCGTAGGGGACAGGCTAAACACTGAAGCTTTCTTT	CASSVGDRLNTEAFF
TRBD1	TRBV18	NA	TRBJ2-2	TGTGCCAGTTGGGGACAGACCAACACCGGGGAGCTGTTTTTT	CASWGQTNTGELFF
TRBD1	TRBV6-1	NA	TRBJ1-2	TGTGCCAGTAGGGGACAGAGTTTTTCGGGCTACACCTTC	CASRGQSFSGYTF
NA	TRBV25-1	NA	TRBJ1-3	TGTGCCAGCAGTGAATTAGGGATCTCTGGAAACACCATATATTTT	CASSELGISGNTIYF
NA	TRBV5-1	NA	TRBJ2-1	TGCGCCAGCAGCGGCCCGGGACACCGGGCGGGTGAGCAGTTCTTC	CASSGPGHRAGEQFF
TRBD2	TRBV4-2	NA	TRBJ2-3	TGTGCCAGCAGCCTCGGGGGGGCCCGATCAGATACGCAGTATTTT	CASSLGGARSDTQYF
NA	TRBV6-5	NA	TRBJ2-7	TGTGCCAGCGCCGGGTCGTCCGTAAACGAGCAGTACTTC	CASAGSSVNEQYF
NA	TRBV6-1	NA	TRBJ1-1	TGTGCCAGCAGGGGGACACTGGTGAACACTGAAGCTTTCTTT	CASRGTLVNTEAFF
NA	TRBV2	NA	TRBJ2-7	TGTGCCAGCAGTTCTCGCGGGACCTACGAGCAGTACTTC	CASSSRGTYEQYF
NA	TRBV6-5	NA	TRBJ1-5	TGTGCCAGCAGTGTCAGGAGTACCAATCAGCCCCAGCATTTT	CASSVRSTNQPQHF
NA	TRBV7-2	few	TRBJ1-1	TGTGCCAGCAGCACCCCTCCCGCCAGGGCTGAAGCTTTCTTT	CASSTPPARAEAFF
TRBD2	TRBV19	NA	TRBJ2-3	TGTGCCAGTAGTGTCTCCCAAGCGGGAGGGTATCCAGATACGCAGTATTTT	CASSVSQAGGYPDTQYF
TRBD1	TRBV19	NA	TRBJ2-1	TGTGCCAGTACCACCAACGCCGGGACAGACCTCAATGAGCAGTTCTTC	CASTTNAGTDLNEQFF